This T cell receptor (beta chain) was observed in a study of B cell selection in AIRE deficiency (dated by TCRdb to the late 2010s). Regarding the research as a whole: A comparison of TCRbeta repertoires of sorted blood CD4+ conventional T cells and regulatory T cells was made between AIRE-deficient patients and healthy controls. The TCR-sequenced cohort comprised roughly five AIRE-deficient APECED patients and roughly five healthy control donors. Points the paper makes about the study in general: About 31% of the Treg TCRbeta sequences shared among healthy donors turned up in patient Tconv cells, suggesting that Treg-biased clones are diverted into the Tconv compartment. Of 3657 shared Treg TCRbeta sequences, more than 30% were shared only among healthy donors and 7.5% to 9.5% only among patients, suggesting less efficient Treg selection without AIRE. Tconv and Treg cells from AIRE-deficient patients showed TCRBV gene usage, CDR3 length and TCR diversity similar to those of healthy donors. Sequencing covered only TCRbeta chains, and 35% to 40% of shared healthy-donor Treg sequences were also present in healthy Tconv, possibly due to differing TCRalpha chains. Shared Treg sequences had shorter CDR3s, reflecting a bias toward rearrangements with few non-templated nucleotide insertions.

Regulatory T cells were sorted as cells that were CD4+CD25hiCD127low/negative. APECED syndrome was present in the AIRE-deficient patients. Tconv and Treg cells for TCRbeta sequencing were sorted on a FACSAria flow cytometer. Sorted cells were collected in 5-ml round-bottom polystyrene tubes, and dry cell pellets were stored frozen at -80 degrees C prior to sequencing. The immunoSEQ platform was used to sequence the TCRbeta chains. On the authors' methods: When Treg repertoires were pooled, patients gave some 60,000 distinct TCRbeta sequences, while healthy donors gave 95,000 to 100,000. Public Treg TCRbeta sequences were defined as those shared by two or more individuals and were then searched for in Tconv repertoires. To test for differences between groups, Mann-Whitney U tests with Bonferroni-Dunn correction were run in GraphPad Prism 7.03. Held by TCRdb, this immuneACCESS table contains in-frame sequences only and omits some clones. Under half of the omission traces to an unresolved V gene where checked; the cause of the rest is unknown. D and trimming were read from the DNA, whereas the V and J calls and clone size are those reported in that table. This sample lists some 3,100 clones; under 80% were detected once. The top ten clonotypes cover 3% to 4% of the sample.

V was cut back by 5 bases and J by 5 bases, leaving a gap of 9 bases between them. Per the germline V gene, MGHDK is the CDR1 and SYGVNS is the CDR2. Counted from cysteine to phenylalanine, this CDR3 has 13 amino acids. Only CDR3 DNA is held: 39 bases, read in frame from base 1. About this clone itself: The antigen it recognizes is unknown. Base qualities are not recorded, but no much larger clone differs from it by a single base.

Rearrangement joined TRBV25-1 to TRBJ1-4; the D gene assignment is ambiguous. This TCR was recovered from a human donor with AIRE deficiency. Sequencing was carried out using Tregs sorted from PBMCs. DNA sequence: TGTGCCAGCAGTAAGGGCAGAAATGAAAAACTGTTTTTT. It translates as CASSKGRNEKLFF.